A selection of T cell receptor beta chains follows, all from one sample in a study of long-term antiretroviral therapy in people with HIV. Only in-frame clones appear in the TCRdb table, and some are missing; sequencing was by immunoSEQ multiplex PCR. This sample yields about 40,000 clones, of which approximately 85% are seen a single time; 5.5% to 6.5% belongs to the top ten. The starting material was unsorted PBMCs, obtained 3.1 years after starting antiretroviral therapy. The receptors come from a woman aged 45-59 years with HIV. The CDR3 runs from the conserved cysteine through the conserved F or W. A D gene is named only where the DNA matches it firmly. Size tells how often a clone was seen (once, few, many) or the class of an expanded clone, and some rows leave it out.

d_call | j_call | v_call | clone_size | cdr3_nt | cdr3_aa
TRBD1 | TRBJ1-2 | TRBV5-4 | once | TGTGCCAGCAGCTTGATTTCGACAGGGAACTATGGCTACACCTTC | CASSLISTGNYGYTF
. | TRBJ1-2 | TRBV6-6 | . | TGTGCCAGCAGAAGCGGGGCGTCTAACTATGGCTACACCTTC | CASRSGASNYGYTF
. | TRBJ1-1 | TRBV4-1 | . | TGCGCCAGCAGCCAAGATCGAAACAGGGCAAAAAACACTGAAGCTTTCTTT | CASSQDRNRAKNTEAFF
. | TRBJ1-4 | TRBV29-1 | few | TGCAGCGTTGCAAGAGACTCCTACGCGAGGGAAAAACTGTTTTTT | CSVARDSYAREKLFF
. | TRBJ2-5 | TRBV7-2 | . | TGTGCCAGCAGCCCTAGACAGGACCCAAGGACCCAGTACTTC | CASSPRQDPRTQYF
. | TRBJ1-1 | TRBV2 | . | TGTGCCAGCCCCAATCAGGTAGTGAACACTGAAGCTTTCTTT | CASPNQVVNTEAFF
. | TRBJ2-5 | TRBV9 | . | TGTGCCAGCAGCGTTACACCTGGGAATTCGGAGACCCAGTACTTC | CASSVTPGNSETQYF
TRBD1 | TRBJ2-2 | TRBV7-2 | . | TGTGCCAGCAGCATCGGGACAGTGTACACCGGGGAGCTGTTTTTT | CASSIGTVYTGELFF
. | TRBJ1-4 | TRBV6-5 | . | TGTGCCACAAGGACTGCTAATGAAAAACTGTTTTTT | CATRTANEKLFF
. | TRBJ1-2 | TRBV29-1 | once | TGCAGCGTTGATTCGGGCCTCAATGGCTACACCTTC | CSVDSGLNGYTF
TRBD1 | TRBJ2-7 | TRBV5-8 | . | TGTGCCAGCAGCTTGGGGGACAGGGGGCGCATCGAGCAGTACTTC | CASSLGDRGRIEQYF
. | TRBJ1-2 | TRBV29-1 | . | TGCAGCGTTGTACAAACGGGAAGTGGGGGACCGACTAACTATGGCTACACCTTC | CSVVQTGSGGPTNYGYTF
. | TRBJ2-5 | TRBV10-2 | once | TGCGCCAGCAACAGCGGGCGATCCCAAGAGACCCAGTACTTC | CASNSGRSQETQYF
. | TRBJ1-2 | TRBV19 | . | TGTGCCAGTAAGGACCCAGGCGACTATGGCTACACCTTC | CASKDPGDYGYTF
TRBD2 | TRBJ2-4 | TRBV10-3 | . | TGTGCCATCAGTGAGTCGGGGGGGTCGGGCCACTCCCCAAAGATGAGGGACATTCAGTACTTC | CAISESGGSGHSPKMRDIQYF
. | TRBJ1-2 | TRBV18 | . | TGTGCCAGCTCACCTAGTAGCGACGGGGACTATGGCTACACCTTC | CASSPSSDGDYGYTF
. | TRBJ1-3 | TRBV19 | few | TGTGCCAGTAGTAAAGGCTTCGAGGGCGCTGGAAACACCATATATTTT | CASSKGFEGAGNTIYF
. | TRBJ1-5 | TRBV5-4 | . | TGTGCCAGCAGCTTCGGGCCCCAGCATTTT | CASSFGPQHF
TRBD1 | TRBJ2-5 | TRBV14 | . | TGTGCCAGCAGCCGCACTCACGTCAACAGGGGGCTGGAGACCCAGTACTTC | CASSRTHVNRGLETQYF
. | TRBJ2-6 | TRBV7-6 | . | TGTGCCAGCAGCCCCAGGGAGGCTGGGGCCAACGTCCTGACTTTC | CASSPREAGANVLTF
. | TRBJ2-3 | TRBV5-4 | . | TGTGCCAGCAGCTTCCGGACTATGCCCCGCACAGATACGCAGTATTTT | CASSFRTMPRTDTQYF
. | TRBJ2-7 | TRBV9 | few | TGTGCCAGCAGCGTCGGACAGTCATCCTACGAGCAGTACTTC | CASSVGQSSYEQYF
. | TRBJ1-1 | TRBV9 | . | TGTGCCAGCAGCCCAAGGAACACTGAAGCTTTCTTT | CASSPRNTEAFF
. | TRBJ1-1 | TRBV6-6 | . | TGTGCCAGCAGTTCGGGCAACTTAGAAGCTTTCTTT | CASSSGNLEAFF
TRBD1 | TRBJ1-2 | TRBV27 | once | TGTGCCAGCAGTAGGGGCGGGGACAGGGGAATCTATGGCTACACCTTC | CASSRGGDRGIYGYTF
. | TRBJ1-2 | TRBV6-5 | . | TGTGCCACCTCGGACCGCACAAGCTCTGGCTACACCTTC | CATSDRTSSGYTF
TRBD2 | TRBJ2-3 | TRBV5-4 | . | TGTGCCAGCAGCTTGGCCGGACTAGTTCCAGATACGCAGTATTTT | CASSLAGLVPDTQYF
. | TRBJ1-4 | TRBV5-1 | . | TGCGCCAGCAGCCCGAACAGAGCGGGTGAAAAACTGTTTTTT | CASSPNRAGEKLFF
. | TRBJ1-4 | TRBV9 | . | TGTGCCAGCAGCGGCCCGGGACAAAATGAAAAACTGTTTTTT | CASSGPGQNEKLFF
TRBD2 | TRBJ2-5 | TRBV5-3 | once | TGTGCCAGCGCCCCCCGGACTAGCGGGTACCAAGAGACCCAGTACTTC | CASAPRTSGYQETQYF
. | TRBJ1-1 | TRBV7-2 | . | TGTGCCAGCAGCTTAACAAGGGTGGGTAGGACTGAAGCTTTCTTT | CASSLTRVGRTEAFF
. | TRBJ2-7 | TRBV2 | . | TGTGCCAGCAGTGAATTCCCTGACAAGCTGCTAGACGAGCAGTACTTC | CASSEFPDKLLDEQYF
. | TRBJ2-1 | TRBV7-3 | . | TGTGCCAGCAGCCCCGACAGGATCAGCAATGAGCAGTTCTTC | CASSPDRISNEQFF
TRBD1 | TRBJ2-7 | TRBV7-2 | . | TGTGCCAGCAGCGACAGGGGGCTCTACGAGCAGTACTTC | CASSDRGLYEQYF
TRBD1 | TRBJ2-5 | TRBV4-1 | once | TGCGCCAGCAGCGTCCGGACAGGGAGGGAGACCCAGTACTTC | CASSVRTGRETQYF
. | TRBJ2-4 | TRBV4-2 | . | TGTGCCAGCAGCCAGGGGGGTGGCATTCAGTACTTC | CASSQGGGIQYF
. | TRBJ2-5 | TRBV9 | once | TGTGCCAGCAGCGTTAGCGGCGCCCAAGAGACCCAGTACTTC | CASSVSGAQETQYF
. | TRBJ1-1 | TRBV5-1 | . | TGCGCCAGCAGCCTCCGGGACGAGGGTGCAGCTTTCTTT | CASSLRDEGAAFF
. | TRBJ1-2 | TRBV15 | . | TGTGCCACCAGCACCACCCAGGGCGTTAGTGGCTACACCTTC | CATSTTQGVSGYTF